The present T cell receptor (beta chain) was sequenced within a study of post-analysis software for immune sequencing data. There are a few counts of this clonotype. Its antigen is still unknown. Built from TCR beta cDNA, the libraries had unique molecular identifiers in them. Each sample of about 0.95 to 11 million input T cells yielded about 500,000 cDNA molecules, so each molecule approximated one T cell. TCRdb itself ran the PCR reads through MiXCR, one entry per CDR3 protein. The sample holds a few hundred thousand distinct CDR3 sequences, approximately 38% seen once. Findings and caveats of the study: Samples sharing a preparation batch grouped tightly together when assessed by F measure.

This TCR derives from a girl between 10 and 17 years old with multiple sclerosis. The sample was blood.

The CDR3 nucleotides are TGCAGCGTGGGGCGCCTCATAAGTGGGGAGACCCAGTACTTC. It is translated as CSVGRLISGETQYF. The chain carries TRBV29-1 and TRBJ2-5; D possibly corresponds to TRBD1 (5 bases). Germline assignment: CDR1 SQVTM and CDR2 ANQGSEA. V lost 6 bases, J lost 5 bases, and 19 bases lay in between. This CDR3 region has 14 residues.